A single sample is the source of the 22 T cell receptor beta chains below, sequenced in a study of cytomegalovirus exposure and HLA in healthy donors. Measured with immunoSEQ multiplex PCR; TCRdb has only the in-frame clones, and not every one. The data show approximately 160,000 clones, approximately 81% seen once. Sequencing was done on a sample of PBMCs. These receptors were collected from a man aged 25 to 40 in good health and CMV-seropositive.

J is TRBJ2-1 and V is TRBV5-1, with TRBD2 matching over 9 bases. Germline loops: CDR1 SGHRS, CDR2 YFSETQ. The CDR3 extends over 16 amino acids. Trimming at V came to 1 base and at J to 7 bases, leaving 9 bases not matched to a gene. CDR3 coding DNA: TGCGCCAGCAGCTTGCAGGTCGCTAGCGGGACAAATGAGCAGTTCTTC. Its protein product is CASSLQVASGTNEQFF.

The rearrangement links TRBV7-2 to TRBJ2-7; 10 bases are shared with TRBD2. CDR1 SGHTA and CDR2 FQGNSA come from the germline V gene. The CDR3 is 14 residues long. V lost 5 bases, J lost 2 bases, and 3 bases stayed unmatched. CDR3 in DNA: TGTGCCAGCAGCACGACTAGCGGGCCCTACGAGCAGTACTTC. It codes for CASSTTSGPYEQYF.

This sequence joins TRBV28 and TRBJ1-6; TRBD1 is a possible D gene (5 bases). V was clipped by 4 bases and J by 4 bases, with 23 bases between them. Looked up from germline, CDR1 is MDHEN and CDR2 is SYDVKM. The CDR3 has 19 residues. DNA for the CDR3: TGTGCCAGCAGTTACGACTCATTTTCAGGGTTAAAATATAATTCACCCCTCCACTTT. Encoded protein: CASSYDSFSGLKYNSPLHF.

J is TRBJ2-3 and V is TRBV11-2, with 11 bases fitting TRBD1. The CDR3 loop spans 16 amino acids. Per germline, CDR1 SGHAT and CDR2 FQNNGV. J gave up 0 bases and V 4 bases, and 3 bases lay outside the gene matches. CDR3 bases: TGTGCCAGCAGCTACGGACAGGGGGCTAGCACAGATACGCAGTATTTT. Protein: CASSYGQGASTDTQYF.

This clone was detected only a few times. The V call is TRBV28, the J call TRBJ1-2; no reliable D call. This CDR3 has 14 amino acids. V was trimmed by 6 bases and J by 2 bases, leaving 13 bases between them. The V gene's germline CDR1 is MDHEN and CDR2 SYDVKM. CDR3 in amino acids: CASRSPGVNYGYTF. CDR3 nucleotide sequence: TGTGCCAGCAGATCACCGGGAGTAAACTATGGCTACACCTTC.

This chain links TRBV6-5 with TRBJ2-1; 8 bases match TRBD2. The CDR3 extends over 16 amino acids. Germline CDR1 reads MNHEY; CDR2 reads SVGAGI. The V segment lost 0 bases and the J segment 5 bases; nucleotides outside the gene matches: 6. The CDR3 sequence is CASSYSGQRENNEQFF. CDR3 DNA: TGTGCCAGCAGTTACTCGGGCCAGCGGGAGAACAATGAGCAGTTCTTC.

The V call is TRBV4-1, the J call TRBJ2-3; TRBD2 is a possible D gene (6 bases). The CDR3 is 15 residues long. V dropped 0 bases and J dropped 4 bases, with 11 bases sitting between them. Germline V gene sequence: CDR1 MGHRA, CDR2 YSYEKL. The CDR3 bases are TGCGCCAGCAGCCAAGAGTGGGGGGTAGCAGATACGCAGTATTTT. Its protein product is CASSQEWGVADTQYF.

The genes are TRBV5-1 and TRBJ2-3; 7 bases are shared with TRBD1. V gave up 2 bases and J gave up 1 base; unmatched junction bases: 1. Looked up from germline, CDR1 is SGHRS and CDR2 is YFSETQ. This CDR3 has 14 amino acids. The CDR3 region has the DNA TGCGCCAGCAGCTTCCAGGGGGGCACAGATACGCAGTATTTT. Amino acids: CASSFQGGTDTQYF. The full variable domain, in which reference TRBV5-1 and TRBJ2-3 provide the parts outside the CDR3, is KAGVTQTPRYLIKTRGQQVTLSCSPISGHRSVSWYQQTPGQGLQFLFEYFSETQRNKGNFPGRFSGRQFSNSRSEMNVSTLELGDSALYLCASSFQGGTDTQYFGPGTRLTVL.

The DNA for the CDR3 is TGTGCCAGCAGCGCACCCGGGACAGGGAATGAAGCTTTCTTT. Protein sequence: CASSAPGTGNEAFF. V gene TRBV7-9 combines with J gene TRBJ1-1, with 9 bases fitting TRBD1. From germline, CDR1 is SEHNR and CDR2 FQNEAQ (reference sequence). V lost 5 bases, J lost 7 bases, and 8 bases stayed unmatched. CDR3 length: 14 residues.

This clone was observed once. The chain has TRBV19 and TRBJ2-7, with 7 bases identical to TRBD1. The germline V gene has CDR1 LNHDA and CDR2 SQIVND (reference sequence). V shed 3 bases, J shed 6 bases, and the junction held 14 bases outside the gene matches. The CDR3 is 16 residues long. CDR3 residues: CASSIGSPPRQGEQYF. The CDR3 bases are TGTGCCAGTAGTATCGGCAGCCCACCCAGACAGGGCGAGCAGTACTTC. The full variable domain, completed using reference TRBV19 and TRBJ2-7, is DGGITQSPKYLFRKEGQNVTLSCEQNLNHDAMYWYRQDPGQGLRLIYYSQIVNDFQKGDIAEGYSVSREKKESFPLTVTSAQKNPTAFYLCASSIGSPPRQGEQYFGPGTRLTVT.

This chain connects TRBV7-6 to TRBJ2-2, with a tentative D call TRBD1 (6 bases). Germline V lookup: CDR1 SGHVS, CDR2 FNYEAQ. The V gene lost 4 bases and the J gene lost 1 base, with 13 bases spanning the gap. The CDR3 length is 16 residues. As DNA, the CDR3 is TGTGCCAGCAGCTCGGACAGATTTCTGAACACCGGGGAGCTGTTTTTT. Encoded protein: CASSSDRFLNTGELFF.

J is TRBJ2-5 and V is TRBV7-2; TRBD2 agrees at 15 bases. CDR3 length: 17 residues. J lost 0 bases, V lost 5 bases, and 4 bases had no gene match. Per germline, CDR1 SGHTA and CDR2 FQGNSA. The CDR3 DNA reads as TGTGCCAGCAGCCCGGGGACTAGCGGGAGGTACCAAGAGACCCAGTACTTC. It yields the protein CASSPGTSGRYQETQYF.

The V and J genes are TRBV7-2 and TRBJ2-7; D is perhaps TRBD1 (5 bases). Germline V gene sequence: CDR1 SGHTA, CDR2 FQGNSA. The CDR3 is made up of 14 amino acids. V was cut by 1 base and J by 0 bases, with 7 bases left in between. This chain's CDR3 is CASSLGRASYEQYF. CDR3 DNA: TGTGCCAGCAGCTTAGGCAGGGCCTCCTACGAGCAGTACTTC.

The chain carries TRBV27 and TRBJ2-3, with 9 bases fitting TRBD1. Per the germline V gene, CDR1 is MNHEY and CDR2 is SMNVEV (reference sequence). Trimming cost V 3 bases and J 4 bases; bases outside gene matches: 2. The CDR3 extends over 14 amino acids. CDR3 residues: CASSFRQGADTQYF. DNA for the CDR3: TGTGCCAGCAGTTTTCGACAGGGGGCAGATACGCAGTATTTT.

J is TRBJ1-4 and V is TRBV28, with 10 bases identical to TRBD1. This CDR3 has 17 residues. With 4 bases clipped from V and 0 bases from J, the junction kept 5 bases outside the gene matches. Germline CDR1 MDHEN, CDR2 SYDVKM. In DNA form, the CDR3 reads TGTGCCAGCAGTTCCGGACAGGGGGTAACAACTAATGAAAAACTGTTTTTT. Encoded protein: CASSSGQGVTTNEKLFF. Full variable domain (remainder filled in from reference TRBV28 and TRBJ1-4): DVKVTQSSRYLVKRTGEKVFLECVQDMDHENMFWYRQDPGLGLRLIYFSYDVKMKEKGDIPEGYSVSREKKERFSLILESASTNQTSMYLCASSSGQGVTTNEKLFFGSGTQLSVL.

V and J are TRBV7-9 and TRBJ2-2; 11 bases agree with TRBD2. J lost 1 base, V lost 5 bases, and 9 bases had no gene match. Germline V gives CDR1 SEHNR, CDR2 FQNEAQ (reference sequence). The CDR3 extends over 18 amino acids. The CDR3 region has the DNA TGTGCCAGCAGCCGACTCAGAGGGACTAGCGGGAACACCGGGGAGCTGTTTTTT. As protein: CASSRLRGTSGNTGELFF.

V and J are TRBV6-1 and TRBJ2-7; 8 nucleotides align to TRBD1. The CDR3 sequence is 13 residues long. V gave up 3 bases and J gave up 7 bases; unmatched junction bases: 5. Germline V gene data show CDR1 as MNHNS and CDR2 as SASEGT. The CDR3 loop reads CASSDRTGREQYF. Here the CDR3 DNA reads TGTGCCAGCAGTGATCGGACAGGGAGGGAGCAGTACTTC.

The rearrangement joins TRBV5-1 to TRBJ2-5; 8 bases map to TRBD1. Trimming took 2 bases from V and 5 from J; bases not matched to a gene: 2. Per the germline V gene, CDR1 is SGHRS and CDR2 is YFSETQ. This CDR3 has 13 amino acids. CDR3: CASSFRQGETQYF. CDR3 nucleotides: TGCGCCAGCAGCTTTCGACAGGGGGAGACCCAGTACTTC.

CDR3 sequence: CASSRKTSKPYEQYF. CDR3 DNA: TGTGCCAGCAGCCGGAAGACTAGCAAGCCATACGAGCAGTACTTC. The chain joins TRBV14 to TRBJ2-7; TRBD2 aligns across 7 bases. Germline V CDR1 and CDR2: SGHDN, FVKESK. The CDR3 is 15 amino acids. Germline trimming cut 4 bases from V and 4 bases from J; bases unmatched to any gene: 10.

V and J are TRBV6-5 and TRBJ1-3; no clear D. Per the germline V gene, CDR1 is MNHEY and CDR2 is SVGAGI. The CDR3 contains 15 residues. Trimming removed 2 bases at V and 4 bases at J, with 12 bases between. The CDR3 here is CASSYQHYPGNTIYF. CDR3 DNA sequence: TGTGCCAGCAGTTACCAACATTACCCAGGAAACACCATATATTTT.

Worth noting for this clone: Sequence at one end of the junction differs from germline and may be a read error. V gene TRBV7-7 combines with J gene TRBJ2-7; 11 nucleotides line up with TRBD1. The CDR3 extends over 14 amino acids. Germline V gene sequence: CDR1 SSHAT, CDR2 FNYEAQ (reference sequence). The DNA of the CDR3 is TGTGCTAGCAGCTTGGGACAGGGGGTTGGCGAGCAGTACTTC. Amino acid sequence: CASSLGQGVGEQYF. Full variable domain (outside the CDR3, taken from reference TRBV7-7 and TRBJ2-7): GAGVSQSPRYKVTKRGQDVTLRCDPISSHATLYWYQQALGQGPEFLTYFNYEAQPDKSGLPSDRFSAERPEGSISTLTIQRTEQRDSAMYRCASSLGQGVGEQYFGPGTRLTVT.

The CDR3 DNA reads TGCGCCAGCAGCCATGACCCCAAACGGACAGGGGGTTGGGAGCAGTACTTC. Amino acids: CASSHDPKRTGGWEQYF. The chain carries TRBV4-1 and TRBJ2-7; 10 nucleotides align to TRBD1. V lost 3 bases to trimming and J lost 7 bases; unmatched junction nucleotides: 15. The CDR3 extends over 17 amino acids. CDR1 is MGHRA and CDR2 is YSYEKL in the germline V gene.